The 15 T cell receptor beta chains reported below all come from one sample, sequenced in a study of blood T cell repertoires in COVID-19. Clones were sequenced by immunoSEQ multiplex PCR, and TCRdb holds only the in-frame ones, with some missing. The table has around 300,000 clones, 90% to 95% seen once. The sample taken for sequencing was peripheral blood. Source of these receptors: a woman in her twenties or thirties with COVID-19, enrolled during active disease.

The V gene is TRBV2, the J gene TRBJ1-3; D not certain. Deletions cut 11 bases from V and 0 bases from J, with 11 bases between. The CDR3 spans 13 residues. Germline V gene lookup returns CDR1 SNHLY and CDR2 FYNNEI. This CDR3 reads CALSGSSGNTIYF. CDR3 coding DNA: TGTGCCCTGAGTGGGAGCTCTGGAAACACCATATATTTT.

Here the CDR3 reads CASSQDAGLNTEAFF. The CDR3 DNA reads TGTGCCAGCAGCCAAGATGCGGGATTGAACACTGAAGCTTTCTTT. The genes are TRBV14 and TRBJ1-1, with D unresolved. The germline V gene encodes CDR1 SGHDN and CDR2 FVKESK. V was cut by 0 bases and J by 0 bases, with 8 bases left in between. This CDR3 comprises 15 residues.

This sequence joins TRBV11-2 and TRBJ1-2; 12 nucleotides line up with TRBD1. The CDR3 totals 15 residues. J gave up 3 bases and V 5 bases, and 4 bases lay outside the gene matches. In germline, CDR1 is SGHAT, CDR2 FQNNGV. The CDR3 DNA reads TGTGCCAGCAGCCCGGGGACAGGGGGCTACTATGGCTACACCTTC. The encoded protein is CASSPGTGGYYGYTF.

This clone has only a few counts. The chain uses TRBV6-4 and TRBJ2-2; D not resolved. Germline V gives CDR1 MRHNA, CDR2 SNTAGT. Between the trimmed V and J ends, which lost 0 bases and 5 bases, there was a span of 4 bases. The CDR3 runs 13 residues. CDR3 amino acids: CASSDSYTGELFF. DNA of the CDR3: TGTGCCAGCAGTGACTCGTATACCGGGGAGCTGTTTTTT.

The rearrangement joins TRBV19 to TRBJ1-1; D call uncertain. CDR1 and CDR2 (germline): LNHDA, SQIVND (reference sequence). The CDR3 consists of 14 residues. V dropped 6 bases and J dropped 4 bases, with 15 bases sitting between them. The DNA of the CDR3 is TGTGCCAGTAGCCCGGTCCAGGTCGGCACTGAAGCTTTCTTT. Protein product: CASSPVQVGTEAFF.

For the CDR3, the DNA is TGCAGCGTTGTGGAGGTCTCTGGAAACACCATATATTTT. This encodes CSVVEVSGNTIYF. The rearrangement links TRBV29-1 to TRBJ1-3; no clear D. This CDR3 is built from 13 residues. V shed 4 bases and J shed 0 bases, with 7 bases lying between them. Germline loops: CDR1 SQVTM, CDR2 ANQGSEA.

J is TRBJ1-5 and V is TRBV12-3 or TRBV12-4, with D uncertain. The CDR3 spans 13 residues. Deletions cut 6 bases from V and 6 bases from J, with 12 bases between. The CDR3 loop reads CASSPRETQPQHF. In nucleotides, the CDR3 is TGTGCCAGCAGCCCAAGGGAGACTCAGCCCCAGCATTTT.

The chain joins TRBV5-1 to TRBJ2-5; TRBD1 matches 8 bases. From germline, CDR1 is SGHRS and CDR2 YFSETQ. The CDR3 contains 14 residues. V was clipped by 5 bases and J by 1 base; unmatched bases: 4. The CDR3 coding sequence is TGCGCCAGCAGAGTCCAGGGGGCCCAAGAGACCCAGTACTTC. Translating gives CASRVQGAQETQYF.

The CDR3 nucleotides are TGTGCCACCGAACTTTTCGGGACCAGGGGGGATACGCAGTATTTT. It translates to CATELFGTRGDTQYF. The gene calls are TRBV2 and TRBJ2-3; 7 nucleotides agree with TRBD1. The CDR3 runs to 15 residues. V trimming: 10 bases; J trimming: 6 bases; junction bases outside the gene matches: 16. Looked up from germline, CDR1 is SNHLY and CDR2 is FYNNEI.

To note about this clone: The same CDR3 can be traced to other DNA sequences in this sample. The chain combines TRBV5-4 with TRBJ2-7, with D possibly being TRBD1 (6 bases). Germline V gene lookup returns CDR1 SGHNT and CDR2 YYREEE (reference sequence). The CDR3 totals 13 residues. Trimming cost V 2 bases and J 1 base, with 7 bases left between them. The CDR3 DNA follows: TGTGCCAGCAGCTTTCAGGGGTCCTACGAGCAGTACTTC. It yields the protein CASSFQGSYEQYF.

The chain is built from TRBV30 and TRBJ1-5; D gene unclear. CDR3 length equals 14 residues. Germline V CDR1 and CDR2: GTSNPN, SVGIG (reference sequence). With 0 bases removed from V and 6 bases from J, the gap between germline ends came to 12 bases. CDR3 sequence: CAWSVRLTGQPQHF. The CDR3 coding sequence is TGTGCCTGGAGTGTCAGACTCACGGGTCAGCCCCAGCATTTT.

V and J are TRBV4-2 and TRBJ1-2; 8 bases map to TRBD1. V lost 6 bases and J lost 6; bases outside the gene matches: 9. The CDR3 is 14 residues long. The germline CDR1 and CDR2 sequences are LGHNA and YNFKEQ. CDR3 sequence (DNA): TGTGCCAGCAGTATTTGGACAGGGACTAATGGCTACACCTTC. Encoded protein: CASSIWTGTNGYTF.

CDR3 sequence reads: CSASRGLPPYNEQFF. DNA of the CDR3: TGCAGTGCTAGTCGGGGACTCCCCCCGTACAATGAGCAGTTCTTC. The chain links TRBV20-1 to TRBJ2-1; weak D call: TRBD2 (6 bases). Germline CDR1 reads DFQATT; CDR2 reads SNEGSKA (reference sequence). The V and J ends lost 3 bases and 4 bases respectively, with 16 bases between them. This CDR3 has 15 amino acids.

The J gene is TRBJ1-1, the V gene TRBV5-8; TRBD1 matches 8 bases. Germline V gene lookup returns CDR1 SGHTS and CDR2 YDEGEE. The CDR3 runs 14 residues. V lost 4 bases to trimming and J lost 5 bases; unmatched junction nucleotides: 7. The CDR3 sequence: CASSLRGRETEAFF. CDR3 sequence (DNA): TGTGCCAGCAGCCTCAGGGGGCGAGAAACTGAAGCTTTCTTT.

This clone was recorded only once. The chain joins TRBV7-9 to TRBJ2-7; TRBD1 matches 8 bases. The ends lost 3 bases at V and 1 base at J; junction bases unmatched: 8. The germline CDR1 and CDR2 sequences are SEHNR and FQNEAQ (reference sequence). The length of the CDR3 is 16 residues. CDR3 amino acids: CASSFPGGDTSYEQYF. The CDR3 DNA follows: TGTGCCAGCAGCTTCCCAGGGGGCGACACGTCCTACGAGCAGTACTTC.